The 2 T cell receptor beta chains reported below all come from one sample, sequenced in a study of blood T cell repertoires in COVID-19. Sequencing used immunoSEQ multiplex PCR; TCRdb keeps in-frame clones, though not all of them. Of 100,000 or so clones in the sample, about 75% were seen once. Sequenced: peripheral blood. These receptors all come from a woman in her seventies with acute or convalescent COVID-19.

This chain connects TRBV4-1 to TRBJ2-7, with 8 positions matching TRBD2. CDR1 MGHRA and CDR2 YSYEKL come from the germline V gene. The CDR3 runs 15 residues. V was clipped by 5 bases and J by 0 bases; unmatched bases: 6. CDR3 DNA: TGCGCCAGCAGCTCCGGGGGGGTGAGCTCCTACGAGCAGTACTTC. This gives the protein CASSSGGVSSYEQYF.

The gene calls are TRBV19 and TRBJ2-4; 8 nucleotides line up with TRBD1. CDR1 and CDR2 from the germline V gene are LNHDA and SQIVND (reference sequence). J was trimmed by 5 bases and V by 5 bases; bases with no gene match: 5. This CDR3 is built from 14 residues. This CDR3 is CASSPTGVQNIQYF. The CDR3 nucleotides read TGTGCCAGTAGTCCGACAGGGGTCCAAAACATTCAGTACTTC. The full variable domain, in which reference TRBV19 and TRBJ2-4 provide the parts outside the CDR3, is DGGITQSPKYLFRKEGQNVTLSCEQNLNHDAMYWYRQDPGQGLRLIYYSQIVNDFQKGDIAEGYSVSREKKESFPLTVTSAQKNPTAFYLCASSPTGVQNIQYFGAGTRLSVL.